The present T cell receptor (beta chain) was sequenced within a study of identical twins. General study findings and limits: Cross-sectional statistics, not tracking of the same donors, supported the conclusions.

TCRdb reanalysed the 5' RACE reads using MiXCR and keeps one entry per CDR3 protein. Among some 1,700,000 distinct CDR3 sequences listed, less than 35% were seen once. This CDR3 is 12 amino acids long. Details on this clonotype: Its specificity is unknown. One end of the junction is discordant with germline, which a read error may explain.

The chain is built from TRBV12-3 or TRBV12-4 and TRBJ1-1; D may be TRBD1 (5 bases). This receptor was taken from a newborn girl in good health. What was sequenced was cord blood. The DNA of the CDR3 is TGTGTCAGCAGTGGCGACAGCACTGAAGCTTTCTTT. It translates to CVSSGDSTEAFF.